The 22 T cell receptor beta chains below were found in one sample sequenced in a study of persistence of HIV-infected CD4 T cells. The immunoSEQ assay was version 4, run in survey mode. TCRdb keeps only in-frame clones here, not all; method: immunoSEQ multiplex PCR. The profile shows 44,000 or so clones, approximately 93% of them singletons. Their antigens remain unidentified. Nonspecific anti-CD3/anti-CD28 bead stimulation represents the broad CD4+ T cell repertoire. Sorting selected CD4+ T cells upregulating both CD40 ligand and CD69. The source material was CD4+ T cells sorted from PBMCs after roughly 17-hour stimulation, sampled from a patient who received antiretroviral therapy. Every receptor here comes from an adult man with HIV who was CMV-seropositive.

CDR3: CASSPAGMNGYTF. The CDR3 nucleotides read TGTGCCAGCAGCCCCGCGGGAATGAATGGCTACACCTTC. The chain joins TRBV11-1 to TRBJ1-2; D is uncertain. V lost 5 bases, J lost 6 bases, and 13 bases lay in between. CDR1 and CDR2 (germline): SGHAT, FQDESV (reference sequence). CDR3 length: 13 amino acids.

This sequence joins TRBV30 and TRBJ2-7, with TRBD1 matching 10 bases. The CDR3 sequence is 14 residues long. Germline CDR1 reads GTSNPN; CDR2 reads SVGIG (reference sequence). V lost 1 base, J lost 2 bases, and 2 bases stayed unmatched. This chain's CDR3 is CAWSAGQGTYEQYF. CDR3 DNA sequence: TGTGCCTGGAGTGCGGGACAGGGGACCTACGAGCAGTACTTC. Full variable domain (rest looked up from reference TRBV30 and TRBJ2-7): SQTIHQWPATLVQPVGSPLSLECTVEGTSNPNLYWYRQAAGRGLQLLFYSVGIGQISSEVPQNLSASRPQDRQFILSSKKLLLSDSGFYLCAWSAGQGTYEQYFGPGTRLTVT.

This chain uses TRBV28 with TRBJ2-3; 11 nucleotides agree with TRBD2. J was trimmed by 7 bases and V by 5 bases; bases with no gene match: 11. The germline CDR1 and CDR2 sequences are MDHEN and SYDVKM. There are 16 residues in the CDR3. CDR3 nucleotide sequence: TGTGCCAGCAGTGGACCTAGCGGGGGGCGGTTCTATACGCAGTATTTT. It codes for CASSGPSGGRFYTQYF.

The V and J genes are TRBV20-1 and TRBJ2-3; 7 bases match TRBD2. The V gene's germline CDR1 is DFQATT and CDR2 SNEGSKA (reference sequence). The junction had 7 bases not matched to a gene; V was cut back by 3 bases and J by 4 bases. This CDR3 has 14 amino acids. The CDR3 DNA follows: TGCAGTGCTAGTATGGCGGGGGTGGCAGATACGCAGTATTTT. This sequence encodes CSASMAGVADTQYF.

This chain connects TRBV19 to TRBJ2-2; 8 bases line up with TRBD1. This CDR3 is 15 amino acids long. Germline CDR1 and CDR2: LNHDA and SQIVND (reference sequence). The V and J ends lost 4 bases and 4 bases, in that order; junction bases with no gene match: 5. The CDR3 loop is CASSTQGASTGELFF. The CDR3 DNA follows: TGTGCCAGTAGTACTCAGGGGGCTAGCACCGGGGAGCTGTTTTTT.

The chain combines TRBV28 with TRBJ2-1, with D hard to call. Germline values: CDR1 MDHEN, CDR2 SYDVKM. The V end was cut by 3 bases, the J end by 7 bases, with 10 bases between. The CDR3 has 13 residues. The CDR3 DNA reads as TGTGCCAGCAGTTTCAACCCGATTAATGAGCAGTTCTTC. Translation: CASSFNPINEQFF.

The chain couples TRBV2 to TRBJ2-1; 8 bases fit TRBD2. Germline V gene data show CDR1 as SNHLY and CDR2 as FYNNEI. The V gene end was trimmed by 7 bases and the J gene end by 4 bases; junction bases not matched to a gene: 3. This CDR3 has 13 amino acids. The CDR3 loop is CASTSGWYNEQFF. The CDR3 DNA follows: TGTGCCAGCACTAGCGGGTGGTACAATGAGCAGTTCTTC.

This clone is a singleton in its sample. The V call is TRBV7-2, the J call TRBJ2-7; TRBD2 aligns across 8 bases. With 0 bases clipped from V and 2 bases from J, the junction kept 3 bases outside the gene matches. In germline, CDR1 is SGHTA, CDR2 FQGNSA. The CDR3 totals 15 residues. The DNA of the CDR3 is TGTGCCAGCAGCTTAGCGCCGGGAGGGACCTACGAGCAGTACTTC. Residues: CASSLAPGGTYEQYF.

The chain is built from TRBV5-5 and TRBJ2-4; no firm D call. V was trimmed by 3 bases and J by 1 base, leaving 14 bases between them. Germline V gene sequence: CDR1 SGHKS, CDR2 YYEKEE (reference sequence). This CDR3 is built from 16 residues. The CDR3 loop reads CASSSSTVKAKNIQYF. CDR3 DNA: TGTGCCAGCAGCTCGTCAACGGTAAAGGCCAAAAACATTCAGTACTTC.

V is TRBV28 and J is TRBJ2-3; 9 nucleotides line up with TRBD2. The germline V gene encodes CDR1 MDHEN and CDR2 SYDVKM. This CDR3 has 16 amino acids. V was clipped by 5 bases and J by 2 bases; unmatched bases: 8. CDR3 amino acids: CASSLEGGGVTDTQYF. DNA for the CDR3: TGTGCCAGCAGTCTTGAGGGCGGGGGGGTCACAGATACGCAGTATTTT.

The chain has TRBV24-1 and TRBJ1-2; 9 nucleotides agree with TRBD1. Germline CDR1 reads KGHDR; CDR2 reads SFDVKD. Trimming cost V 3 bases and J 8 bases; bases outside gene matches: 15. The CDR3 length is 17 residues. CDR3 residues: CATSDTRDRVGPSGYTF. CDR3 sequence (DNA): TGTGCCACCAGTGATACCCGGGACAGGGTTGGGCCCTCGGGCTACACCTTC.

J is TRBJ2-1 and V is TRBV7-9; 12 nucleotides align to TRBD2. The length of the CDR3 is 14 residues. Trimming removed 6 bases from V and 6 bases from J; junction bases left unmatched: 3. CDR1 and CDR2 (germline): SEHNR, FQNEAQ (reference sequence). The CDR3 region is CASRLAGGPNEQFF. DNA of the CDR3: TGTGCCAGCAGACTAGCGGGGGGCCCCAATGAGCAGTTCTTC.

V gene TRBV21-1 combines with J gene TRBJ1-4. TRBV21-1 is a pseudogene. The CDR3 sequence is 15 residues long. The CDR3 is CASNLGAYPNEKLFF. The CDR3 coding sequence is TGTGCCAGCAACCTCGGGGCGTATCCTAATGAAAAACTGTTTTTT.

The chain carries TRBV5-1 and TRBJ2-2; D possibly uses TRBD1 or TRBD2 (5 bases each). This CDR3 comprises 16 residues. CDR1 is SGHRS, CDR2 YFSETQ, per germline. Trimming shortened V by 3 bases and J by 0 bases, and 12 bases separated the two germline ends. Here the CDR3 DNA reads TGCGCCAGCAGCTCACCGGGACGCACGAACACCGGGGAGCTGTTTTTT. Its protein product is CASSSPGRTNTGELFF.

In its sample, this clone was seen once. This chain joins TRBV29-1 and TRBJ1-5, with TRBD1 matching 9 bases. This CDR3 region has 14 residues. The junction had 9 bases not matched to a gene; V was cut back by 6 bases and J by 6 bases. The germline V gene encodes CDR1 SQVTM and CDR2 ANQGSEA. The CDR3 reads CSVATGGAGQPQHF. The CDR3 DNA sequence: TGCAGCGTCGCTACAGGGGGCGCGGGTCAGCCCCAGCATTTT.

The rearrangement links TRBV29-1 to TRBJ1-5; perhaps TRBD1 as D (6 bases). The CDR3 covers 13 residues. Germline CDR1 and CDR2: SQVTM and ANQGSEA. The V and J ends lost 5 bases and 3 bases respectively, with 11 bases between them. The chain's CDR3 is CSVQQGANQPQHF. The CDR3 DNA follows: TGCAGCGTTCAACAGGGAGCCAATCAGCCCCAGCATTTT.

The CDR3 nucleotides read TGTGCCAGCTCACCGGGAGACGGCCGAGCTTTCTTT. Its protein product is CASSPGDGRAFF. V usage is TRBV18 and J usage is TRBJ1-1; D not certain. CDR3 length equals 12 residues. The germline CDR1 and CDR2 sequences are KGHSH and LQKENI. V was pared by 3 bases and J by 10 bases, with 12 bases between.

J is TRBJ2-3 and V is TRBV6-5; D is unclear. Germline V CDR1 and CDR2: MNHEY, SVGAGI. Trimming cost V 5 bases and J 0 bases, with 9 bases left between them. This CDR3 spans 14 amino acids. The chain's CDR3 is CASSPLRSTDTQYF. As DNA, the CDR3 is TGTGCCAGCAGTCCCCTCCGCAGCACAGATACGCAGTATTTT.

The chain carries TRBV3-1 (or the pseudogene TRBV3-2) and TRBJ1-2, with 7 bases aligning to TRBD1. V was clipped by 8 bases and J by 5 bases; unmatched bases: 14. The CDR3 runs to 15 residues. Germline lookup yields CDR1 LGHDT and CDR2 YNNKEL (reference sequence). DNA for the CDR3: TGTGCCAGCGGTTTACGGACAGGCGCGGGATATGGCTACACCTTC. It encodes CASGLRTGAGYGYTF.

The CDR3 nucleotides read TGTGCCAGCAGCTTACGCGGGGGGCATCACACCGGGGAGCTGTTTTTT. Translating it yields CASSLRGGHHTGELFF. The V and J genes are TRBV7-7 and TRBJ2-2; 8 bases align to TRBD2. This CDR3 is built from 16 residues. Germline V gene lookup returns CDR1 SSHAT and CDR2 FNYEAQ (reference sequence). Trimming at V came to 2 bases and at J to 3 bases, leaving 5 bases not matched to a gene.

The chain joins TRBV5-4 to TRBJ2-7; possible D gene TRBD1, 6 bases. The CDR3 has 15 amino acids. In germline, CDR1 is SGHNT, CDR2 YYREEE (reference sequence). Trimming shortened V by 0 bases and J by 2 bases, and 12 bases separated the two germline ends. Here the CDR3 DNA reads TGTGCCAGCAGCTTGGGACAGGCGGGTACCTACGAGCAGTACTTC. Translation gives CASSLGQAGTYEQYF.

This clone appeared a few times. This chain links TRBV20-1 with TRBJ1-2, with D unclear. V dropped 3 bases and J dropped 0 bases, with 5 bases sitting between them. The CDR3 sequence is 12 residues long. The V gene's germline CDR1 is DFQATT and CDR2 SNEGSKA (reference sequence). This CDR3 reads CSASKPNYGYTF. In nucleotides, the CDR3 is TGCAGTGCTAGTAAACCTAACTATGGCTACACCTTC.